The sequence of this TCR beta chain was determined in a study of cytomegalovirus exposure and HLA in healthy donors. CDR3 length: 15 residues. Sequencing was performed with immunoSEQ multiplex PCR; in TCRdb, only in-frame clones are kept and a portion is missing. In the table there are fewer than 85,000 clones, approximately 96% of which are singletons. This TCR was sampled from a young woman in good health and CMV-seronegative. The sample was PBMCs. This sequence joins TRBV21-1 and TRBJ1-1. TRBV21-1 is annotated as a pseudogene. The DNA of the CDR3 is TGTGCCAGCAGCAAATTGCAGATCAGGCCGGCGGGAGCTTTCTTT. Its protein product is CASSKLQIRPAGAFF.